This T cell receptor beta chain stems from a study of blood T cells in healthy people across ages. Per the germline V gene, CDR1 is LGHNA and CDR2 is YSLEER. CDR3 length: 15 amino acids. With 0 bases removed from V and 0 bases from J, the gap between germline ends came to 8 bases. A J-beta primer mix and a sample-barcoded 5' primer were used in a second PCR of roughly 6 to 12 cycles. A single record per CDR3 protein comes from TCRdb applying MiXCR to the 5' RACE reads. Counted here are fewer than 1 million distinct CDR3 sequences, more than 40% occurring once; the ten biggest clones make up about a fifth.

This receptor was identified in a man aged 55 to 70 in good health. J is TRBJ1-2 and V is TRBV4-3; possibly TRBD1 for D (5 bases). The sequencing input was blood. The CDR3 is CASSQDLTANYGYTF. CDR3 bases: TGCGCCAGCAGCCAAGATCTGACAGCTAACTATGGCTACACCTTC.